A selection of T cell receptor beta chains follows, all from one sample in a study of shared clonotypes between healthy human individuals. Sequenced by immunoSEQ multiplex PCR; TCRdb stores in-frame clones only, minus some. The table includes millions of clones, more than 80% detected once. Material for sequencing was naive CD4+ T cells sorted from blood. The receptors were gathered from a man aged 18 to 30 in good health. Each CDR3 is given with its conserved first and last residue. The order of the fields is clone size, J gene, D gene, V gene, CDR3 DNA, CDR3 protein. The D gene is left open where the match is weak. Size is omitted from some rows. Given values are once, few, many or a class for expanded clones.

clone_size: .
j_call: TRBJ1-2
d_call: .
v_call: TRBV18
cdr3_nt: TGTGCCAGCTCCAAAGGACAAGGCTATGGCTACACCTTC
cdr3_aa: CASSKGQGYGYTF

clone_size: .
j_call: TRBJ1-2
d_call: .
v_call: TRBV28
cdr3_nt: TGTGCCAGCAGTTTCTCCCTTCGAGGGGGTGGCTACACCTTC
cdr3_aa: CASSFSLRGGGYTF

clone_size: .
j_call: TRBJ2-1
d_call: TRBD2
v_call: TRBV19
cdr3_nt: TGTGCCAGTAGTATTCTAGCGGAAACTAATGAGCAGTTCTTC
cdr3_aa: CASSILAETNEQFF

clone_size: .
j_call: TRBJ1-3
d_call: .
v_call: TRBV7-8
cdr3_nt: TGTGCCAGCAGCCCCTGGGTAGCCGGAAACACCATATATTTT
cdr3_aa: CASSPWVAGNTIYF

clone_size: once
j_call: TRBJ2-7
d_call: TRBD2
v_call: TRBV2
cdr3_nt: TGTGCCAGCAGTGAGACTAGCGGGAGGGGAAGTTACGAGCAGTACTTC
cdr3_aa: CASSETSGRGSYEQYF

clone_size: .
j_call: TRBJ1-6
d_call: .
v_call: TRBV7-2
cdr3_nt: TGTGCCAGCAGCTTAGCGAGCGCAGCAAATTCACCCCTCCACTTT
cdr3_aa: CASSLASAANSPLHF

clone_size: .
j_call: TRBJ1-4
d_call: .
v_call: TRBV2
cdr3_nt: TGTGCCAGCAGCGATCGCGGGACACCTAATGAAAAACTGTTTTTT
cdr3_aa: CASSDRGTPNEKLFF

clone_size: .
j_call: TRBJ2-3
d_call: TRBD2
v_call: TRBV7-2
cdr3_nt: TGTGCCAGCAGCTTGACAGGACTAGCGACAGATACGCAGTATTTT
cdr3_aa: CASSLTGLATDTQYF

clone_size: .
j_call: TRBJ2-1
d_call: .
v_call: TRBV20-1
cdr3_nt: TGCAGTGCCCCCGATCGGAATGAGCAGTTCTTC
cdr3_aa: CSAPDRNEQFF

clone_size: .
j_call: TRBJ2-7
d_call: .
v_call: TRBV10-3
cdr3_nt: TGTGCCATCAGTGAGGACAGCTCCTACGAGCAGTACTTC
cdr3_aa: CAISEDSSYEQYF

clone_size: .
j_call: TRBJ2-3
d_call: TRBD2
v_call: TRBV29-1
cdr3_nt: TGCAGCGTCGGACTAGCGGGAAGGCTCACAGATACGCAGTATTTT
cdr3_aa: CSVGLAGRLTDTQYF

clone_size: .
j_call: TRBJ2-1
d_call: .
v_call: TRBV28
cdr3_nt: TGTGCCAGCAGTTTTCGGGGAAGGAATGAGCAGTTCTTC
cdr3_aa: CASSFRGRNEQFF

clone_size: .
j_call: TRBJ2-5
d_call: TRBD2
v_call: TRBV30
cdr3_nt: TGTGCCTGGAGTGGGACTAGTGCCTTACAAGAGACCCAGTACTTC
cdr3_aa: CAWSGTSALQETQYF

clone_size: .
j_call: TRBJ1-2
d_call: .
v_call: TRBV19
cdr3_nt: TGTGCCAGTAGTATTCATGCCGAAACTAACTATGGCTACACCTTC
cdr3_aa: CASSIHAETNYGYTF

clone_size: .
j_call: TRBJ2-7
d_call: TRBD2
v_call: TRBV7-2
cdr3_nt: TGTGCCAGCAGCTTAGGGGGACTAGCGGGGGCCTACGAGCAGTACTTC
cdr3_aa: CASSLGGLAGAYEQYF

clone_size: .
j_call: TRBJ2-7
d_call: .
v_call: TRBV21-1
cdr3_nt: TGTGCCAGCAGCAAAGGGGCTGCAGGGACCTACGAGCAGTACTTC
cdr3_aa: CASSKGAAGTYEQYF

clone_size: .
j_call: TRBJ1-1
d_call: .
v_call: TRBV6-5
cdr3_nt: TGTGCCAGCAGTTACTCGAACCCAGGGGACACTGAAGCTTTCTTT
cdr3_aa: CASSYSNPGDTEAFF

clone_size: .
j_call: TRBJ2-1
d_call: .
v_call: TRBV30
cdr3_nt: TGTGCCTGGACCAGGGACCATGAGCAGTTCTTC
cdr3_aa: CAWTRDHEQFF

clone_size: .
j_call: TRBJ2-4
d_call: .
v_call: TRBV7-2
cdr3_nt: TGTGCCAGCAGCTTAGCCCTCCTAGCCAAAAACATTCAGTACTTC
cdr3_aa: CASSLALLAKNIQYF

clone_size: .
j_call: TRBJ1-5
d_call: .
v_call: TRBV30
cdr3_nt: TGTACCTGGAGTAAGGGCAGGGGAAACCAGCCCCAGCATTTT
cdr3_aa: CTWSKGRGNQPQHF

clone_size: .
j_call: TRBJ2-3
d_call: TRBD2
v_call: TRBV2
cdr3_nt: TGTGCCAGCAGTGAAGCGGACCCCCCGGGGAGGGGCGATACGCAGTATTTT
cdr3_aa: CASSEADPPGRGDTQYF

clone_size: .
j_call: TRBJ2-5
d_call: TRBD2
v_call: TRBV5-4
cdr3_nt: TGTGCCAGCAGCAGGACTAGCGCGGAGACCCAGTACTTC
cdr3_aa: CASSRTSAETQYF

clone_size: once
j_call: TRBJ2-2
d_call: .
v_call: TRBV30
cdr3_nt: TGTGCCTGGCAAAGGGTCGGGGGTATTACCGGGGAGCTGTTTTTT
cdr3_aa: CAWQRVGGITGELFF

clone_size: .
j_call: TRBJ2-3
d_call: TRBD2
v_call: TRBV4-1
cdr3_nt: TGCGCCAGCAGCCAAGACCGTCTAGCGGGGGGGCAGATCGATACGCAGTATTTT
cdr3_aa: CASSQDRLAGGQIDTQYF

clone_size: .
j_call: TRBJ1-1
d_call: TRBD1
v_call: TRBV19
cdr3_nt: TGTGCCAGTAGTATAGATCCAGGGGGAGGCACTGAAGCTTTCTTT
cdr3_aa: CASSIDPGGGTEAFF

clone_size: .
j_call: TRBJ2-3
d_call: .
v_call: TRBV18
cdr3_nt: TGTGCCAGCTCACCACCGGGATGGGATACGCAGTATTTT
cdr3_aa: CASSPPGWDTQYF

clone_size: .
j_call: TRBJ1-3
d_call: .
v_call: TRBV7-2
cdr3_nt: TGTGCCAGCAGCTCAGGAGGCTCTGGAAACACCATATATTTT
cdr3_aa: CASSSGGSGNTIYF

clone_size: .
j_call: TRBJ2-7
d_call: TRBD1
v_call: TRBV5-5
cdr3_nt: TGTGCCAGCAGCTTGACTTGGACAGGGTTATACGAGCAGTACTTC
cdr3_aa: CASSLTWTGLYEQYF

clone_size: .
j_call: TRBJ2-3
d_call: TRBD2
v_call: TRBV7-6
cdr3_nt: TGTGCCAGCAGCTCCTTAGCGGGGGGCCTCACAGATACGCAGTATTTT
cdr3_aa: CASSSLAGGLTDTQYF

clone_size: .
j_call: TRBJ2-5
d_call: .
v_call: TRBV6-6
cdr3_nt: TGTGCCAGCACTATAGGGGGGAGGACCCAGTACTTC
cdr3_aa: CASTIGGRTQYF